This TCR beta chain came from a study of long-term antiretroviral therapy in people with HIV. Study-level findings and limits: The repertoire was dominated at all time points by clones expanded before ART. Unavailable data included ART adherence, viral resistance and therapy changes (switches in treatment).

There were about 1-10 million cryopreserved PBMC in the samples before DNA extraction. A word on this clone: Its antigen is currently unknown.

Samples were assayed with immunoSEQ v3.0 at survey level. TCRdb's copy holds only in-frame clones and misses some; the assay was immunoSEQ multiplex PCR. The sample lists 30,000 to 40,000 clones, 75% to 90% occurring once. The sample was unsorted PBMCs, taken 2.2 years after starting antiretroviral therapy. The TCR sequence derives from a man aged 18 to 30 with HIV.

Written as DNA, the CDR3 is TGTGCCAGCAGTCAGACTCCACTCTACGAGCAGTACTTC. Encoded protein: CASSQTPLYEQYF. This sequence joins TRBV28 and TRBJ2-7; D call uncertain. CDR3 size: 13 residues. With 5 bases removed from V and 3 bases from J, the gap between germline ends came to 11 bases. Germline assignment: CDR1 MDHEN and CDR2 SYDVKM.